A selection of T cell receptor beta chains follows, all from one sample in a study of shared clonotypes between healthy human individuals. This table comes from immunoSEQ multiplex PCR, and its TCRdb copy is limited to in-frame clones, with some not included. The sample has hundreds of thousands of clones; roughly 95% are singletons. Sequenced material: naive CD4+ T cells sorted from blood. These receptors originate from a woman aged 25 to 39 in good health. CDR3s include the opening cysteine and the closing phenylalanine or tryptophan. The D gene is left open where the match is weak. Rows give clone size only sometimes, using once, few, many, or a class for an expanded clone.

CDR3	DNA	J	size	D	V
CASSLGTSGSSYNEQFF	TGTGCCAGCAGCTTAGGAACTAGCGGGAGTTCCTACAATGAGCAGTTCTTC	TRBJ2-1	once	TRBD2	TRBV11-3
CASSYGQGRANYGYTF	TGTGCCAGCAGCTACGGACAGGGACGAGCTAACTATGGCTACACCTTC	TRBJ1-2	-	TRBD1	TRBV11-2
CASSLEAGGDTDTQYF	TGTGCCAGCAGTTTGGAGGCGGGGGGCGACACAGATACGCAGTATTTT	TRBJ2-3	-	TRBD2	TRBV28
CASSKGGAKNIQYF	TGTGCCAGCAGCAAAGGGGGTGCCAAAAACATTCAGTACTTC	TRBJ2-4	-	-	TRBV6-5
CASSSPSLKQGSSNSPLHF	TGTGCCAGCAGCTCCCCCTCCCTCAAACAGGGGAGCTCTAATTCACCCCTCCACTTT	TRBJ1-6	-	TRBD1	TRBV7-2
CASRTSGIYEQYF	TGTGCCAGCAGAACTAGCGGGATTTACGAGCAGTACTTC	TRBJ2-7	-	TRBD2	TRBV6-1
CASSEKLTGSLYNEQFF	TGTGCCAGCAGTGAAAAGTTGACAGGGAGCCTTTACAATGAGCAGTTCTTC	TRBJ2-1	-	TRBD1	TRBV6-1
CASSQGSTNEKLFF	TGTGCCAGCTCACAGGGATCGACTAATGAAAAACTGTTTTTT	TRBJ1-4	-	-	TRBV18
CASKGLLGYGYTF	TGTGCCAGCAAAGGCCTTTTGGGCTATGGCTACACCTTC	TRBJ1-2	-	-	TRBV7-9
CSGSLGREAFF	TGCAGCGGTTCTTTAGGGCGGGAAGCTTTCTTT	TRBJ1-1	-	-	TRBV29-1
CASSGGQGAVYGYTF	TGCGCCAGCAGCGGGGGACAGGGGGCCGTATATGGCTACACCTTC	TRBJ1-2	-	TRBD1	TRBV5-1
CASSLGQTEFPVNEQFF	TGTGCCAGCAGCCTCGGACAGACTGAATTTCCGGTCAATGAGCAGTTCTTC	TRBJ2-1	once	-	TRBV14
CASSPLRDTQQFF	TGTGCCAGCTCACCACTTCGGGACACCCAGCAGTTCTTC	TRBJ2-1	-	-	TRBV18
CASSPGLAGRANNEQFF	TGCGCCAGCAGCCCGGGACTAGCGGGACGGGCCAACAATGAGCAGTTCTTC	TRBJ2-1	once	TRBD2	TRBV5-1
CASRTGLAPYEQYF	TGTGCCAGCAGGACCGGACTAGCCCCCTACGAGCAGTACTTC	TRBJ2-7	once	TRBD2	TRBV28
CASGRVSNTGELFF	TGTGCGAGCGGGAGGGTCAGTAACACCGGGGAGCTGTTTTTT	TRBJ2-2	-	TRBD2	TRBV28
CASVWGGTEAFF	TGTGCCAGCGTGTGGGGAGGCACTGAAGCTTTCTTT	TRBJ1-1	-	-	TRBV6-1
CASSYGRGGTTEAFF	TGTGCCAGCAGTTACGGTCGGGGTGGTACCACTGAAGCTTTCTTT	TRBJ1-1	-	-	TRBV6-5
CASSEPAGVDNEQFF	TGCGCCAGCAGTGAACCAGCGGGAGTAGACAATGAGCAGTTCTTC	TRBJ2-1	-	TRBD2	TRBV10-1
CASSGTGSETQYF	TGTGCCAGCAGTGGGACAGGGTCGGAGACCCAGTACTTC	TRBJ2-5	-	TRBD1	TRBV2
CASSSGTTEQPQHF	TGTGCCAGCAGTTCAGGGACGACCGAGCAGCCCCAGCATTTT	TRBJ1-5	-	-	TRBV6-1
CASSPEVNQPQHF	TGTGCCAGCTCACCGGAGGTAAATCAGCCCCAGCATTTT	TRBJ1-5	-	-	TRBV18
CASSRHRDAKNIQYF	TGTGCCAGCAGTAGACACAGGGACGCCAAAAACATTCAGTACTTC	TRBJ2-4	-	-	TRBV6-5
CASSLTAGDYEQYF	TGCGCCAGCAGCTTGACAGCGGGAGACTACGAGCAGTACTTC	TRBJ2-7	-	TRBD2	TRBV5-1
CASSLQTGQGLEQYF	TGTGCCAGCAGCTTACAAACGGGACAGGGGCTCGAGCAGTACTTC	TRBJ2-7	-	TRBD1	TRBV7-9
CASSSTKAQVTDTQYF	TGTGCCAGCAGCTCAACAAAAGCGCAAGTTACAGATACGCAGTATTTT	TRBJ2-3	-	-	TRBV7-9
CASSLANEQFF	TGTGCCAGCAGTTTGGCCAATGAGCAGTTCTTC	TRBJ2-1	-	-	TRBV6-5
CASSPWTVNTEAFF	TGTGCCAGCAGCCCTTGGACCGTGAACACTGAAGCTTTCTTT	TRBJ1-1	-	-	TRBV7-9
CASSDERTGNTIYF	TGTGCCAGCAGTGACGAGCGTACTGGAAACACCATATATTTT	TRBJ1-3	-	-	TRBV2
CAWRSMAQSPLHF	TGTGCCTGGAGATCGATGGCCCAATCACCCCTCCACTTT	TRBJ1-6	once	-	TRBV30
CASIPGPGGTEAFF	TGTGCCAGTATTCCCGGGCCGGGGGGCACTGAAGCTTTCTTT	TRBJ1-1	once	-	TRBV19
CASSLEGLAGVATDTQYF	TGTGCCAGCAGCTTGGAGGGACTAGCGGGAGTGGCAACAGATACGCAGTATTTT	TRBJ2-3	once	TRBD2	TRBV5-4
CSVGDSYNEQFF	TGCAGCGTTGGGGATTCCTACAATGAGCAGTTCTTC	TRBJ2-1	-	-	TRBV29-1
CASSVAASSYEQYF	TGTGCCAGCAGCGTAGCGGCGAGCTCCTACGAGCAGTACTTC	TRBJ2-7	once	-	TRBV9
CASSQGMNTEAFF	TGTGCCAGCAGCCAGGGGATGAACACTGAAGCTTTCTTT	TRBJ1-1	-	-	TRBV14
CASSLLGPSGVPNYGYTF	TGTGCCAGCAGTTTATTAGGCCCCTCAGGAGTTCCTAACTATGGCTACACCTTC	TRBJ1-2	-	-	TRBV28
CASSDQGKGEQFF	TGTGCCAGCAGCGACCAAGGGAAAGGTGAGCAGTTCTTC	TRBJ2-1	once	-	TRBV9
CASSGTSGSSYEQYF	TGTGCCAGCAGTGGGACTAGCGGGAGCTCCTACGAGCAGTACTTC	TRBJ2-7	once	TRBD2	TRBV14
CASSLVVAIGDEQFF	TGTGCCAGCAGCTTGGTAGTAGCTATAGGGGATGAGCAGTTCTTC	TRBJ2-1	-	-	TRBV5-8
CASSSGQWSNQPQHF	TGTGCCAGCAGTAGCGGGCAGTGGAGCAATCAGCCCCAGCATTTT	TRBJ1-5	-	-	TRBV7-9
CASRGVSETQYF	TGTGCCAGTAGGGGGGTCTCGGAGACCCAGTACTTC	TRBJ2-5	-	-	TRBV19
CASSIGGQGASSGANVLTF	TGTGCCAGTAGTATTGGTGGGCAGGGGGCCAGCTCTGGGGCCAACGTCCTGACTTTC	TRBJ2-6	-	TRBD1	TRBV19
CASSIGLAGLPYNEQFF	TGTGCCAGCAGCATAGGACTAGCGGGACTACCCTACAATGAGCAGTTCTTC	TRBJ2-1	-	TRBD2	TRBV7-6
CAWSLGRLNRAFF	TGTGCCTGGAGTTTAGGACGACTGAACCGAGCTTTCTTT	TRBJ1-1	-	-	TRBV30
CASSSGTGRSGYTF	TGTGCCAGCAGCTCCGGGACAGGGAGAAGTGGCTACACCTTC	TRBJ1-2	-	TRBD1	TRBV28
CASSLLEGYEQYF	TGTGCCAGCAGCTTATTAGAGGGGTACGAGCAGTACTTC	TRBJ2-7	-	-	TRBV7-8
CATSRGLNRETQYF	TGTGCCACCAGCAGAGGATTAAACAGGGAGACCCAGTACTTC	TRBJ2-5	-	-	TRBV15
CASSPGLASTYEQYF	TGTGCCAGCAGCCCCGGACTAGCGTCAACCTACGAGCAGTACTTC	TRBJ2-7	-	TRBD2	TRBV5-6
CASSLVKTSGSEYEQYF	TGTGCCAGCAGCTTGGTCAAGACTAGCGGGAGCGAATACGAGCAGTACTTC	TRBJ2-7	-	TRBD2	TRBV5-7
CASSYLDSLSPLHF	TGCGCCAGCAGCTATCTGGACAGTCTCTCGCCCCTCCACTTT	TRBJ1-6	-	-	TRBV5-1
CASSPPGVSAYNEQFF	TGTGCCAGCTCACCACCAGGGGTCTCAGCCTACAATGAGCAGTTCTTC	TRBJ2-1	-	-	TRBV18
CASSQAGTSGTYNEQFF	TGTGCCAGCAGCCAAGCCGGGACTAGCGGAACCTACAATGAGCAGTTCTTC	TRBJ2-1	-	TRBD2	TRBV4-2
CASSLSISTGKKAKNIQYF	TGTGCCAGCAGTTTATCAATATCGACAGGCAAAAAAGCCAAAAACATTCAGTACTTC	TRBJ2-4	-	-	TRBV27
CASSVAGTFNHEQYF	TGTGCCAGCAGCGTAGCTGGGACCTTTAACCACGAGCAGTACTTC	TRBJ2-7	-	-	TRBV9
CASSTGPGELFF	TGTGCCAGTAGTACCGGTCCCGGGGAGCTGTTTTTT	TRBJ2-2	-	-	TRBV19